This T cell receptor (beta chain) appears in the sequencing data of a study of cytomegalovirus exposure and HLA in healthy donors (dated by TCRdb to about 2017). For the study in its entirety: According to an earlier analysis of 450 to 650 of the donors, about 190 million T cells yielded 117 million unique TCR beta sequences and around 280 Gb of sequence data. To decide whether each TCR beta V gene segment behaved as functional or pseudogenic, an earlier analysis of some 600 of the donors relied on high-throughput TCR beta sequencing. In a later analysis, previously published TCR beta repertoires from hundreds of donors were re-analyzed and high-resolution HLA genotyping was added so that TCR occurrence patterns could be studied. Class I and class II HLA loci were covered by the typing at four-digit resolution. Rather than using new phenotypic data, the later analysis identified candidate immune exposures from TCR beta sequences and from how often those sequences occurred across donors. About 300 gigabases of sequencing data and 91 million or so unique TCR sequences made up an early release that covered nearly 650 HLA-typed donors. Because of strong linkage in the cohort, a few DR-DQ haplotypes were treated as single units for association and clustering. A later genetic analysis used genome-wide SNP genotypes for about 60% of the roughly 700 donors, treating that subset as a discovery cohort. The T cell repertoires of some 700 subjects were profiled by immunosequencing and related to cytomegalovirus serostatus. The study aimed to test whether cataloging public T cell receptors could reveal signatures of past pathogen exposure. On average, roughly 240,000 unique TCR beta nucleotide sequences were sequenced per donor among several hundred genotyped donors of the cohort, with approximately 18% of those sequences being non-productive. To predict cytomegalovirus infection status, the study combined high-throughput TCR immunosequencing, statistical association of individual TCRs with disease status, and machine learning. The number of typed donors differed by locus: about 620-640 for A, B, C, DRB1 and DQB1; 522 for DQA1; approximately 600 for DPA1; and about 450 for DPB1. Besides the first cohort of roughly 660 subjects, a separate validation cohort made up of over 95 different subjects was used. Alongside the repertoire data, information on donor age, sex, ethnicity and CMV serostatus was compiled. Among the roughly 390 genotyped donors, around 81% belonged to the genetic ancestry cluster associated with self-reported Caucasian donors. Every discovery cohort repertoire had been produced on one sequencing platform.

In total, roughly 670 healthy bone marrow donors made up the cohort. At the time of sampling, all cohort members were nominally healthy, though unrecorded immune exposures were likely present. The donor tested CMV seronegative, placing the donor among the 350 or so seronegative members of the cohort. Each donor provided a peripheral blood sample, and peripheral blood mononuclear cells were used for TCR beta sequencing. The Qiagen DNeasy Blood Extraction Kit was used to extract genomic DNA from the blood cell samples. Library preparation used the immunoSEQ multiplex PCR assay. A mixture of 60 forward primers for TCR Vbeta segments and 13 reverse primers for TCR Jbeta segments was used in the multiplex PCR. The CDR3 region of rearranged TCR beta genes was amplified from genomic DNA with a multiplex PCR assay. The amplified TCR beta libraries were sequenced on the Illumina HiSeq System as 87-base-pair reads. Per the original workflow: Across the 670 or so repertoires, a later analysis counted around 80 million unique TCR beta chains, 9 million to 14 million of which were shared by at least two donors. Raw reads were error-corrected and collapsed into unique sequences by a nearest-neighbor algorithm in which closely related sequences were merged to remove PCR and sequencing errors. CDR3 sequences were aligned to IMGT reference sequences to assign V, D and J gene segments. For a sequence to be retained, a match of at least six nucleotides to both a V gene segment and a J gene segment was required. A rearrangement was called productive if the CDR3 had no stop codons and remained in frame with V and J, and every other rearrangement was called non-productive. Following IMGT convention, CDR3 was defined as the stretch from the second conserved V-encoded cysteine to the conserved J-encoded phenylalanine. The earlier analysis of about 590 of the donors excluded sequences that lacked an unambiguous match to a single V gene segment. In an earlier analysis of 587 of the donors, V segments were called functional above 56.7% productive rearrangements and were called segregating when the between-donor standard deviation exceeded 5%. To diagnose cytomegalovirus status from the catalog of TCR beta chain sequences, a statistical classification framework was built. V and J gene assignment, in a later analysis, came from comparing TCR nucleotide sequences with IMGT/GENE-DB human TR gene sequences. The TCRdist pipeline was used in a later analysis to assign CDR3 sequences and most-parsimonious VDJ recombination scenarios. A later analysis defined each TCR beta chain by its CDR3 amino acid sequence plus V-gene family, and excluded reads lacking a unique V-gene family. As a way to deal with suspected cross-contamination and a sequencing artifact, a later analysis dropped more than 500 nucleotide sequences that were highly shared and had low generation probability. A later analysis calculated a clonal expansion index for each public chain from normalized within-repertoire ranks of inferred template counts. In a later analysis, generation probabilities were computed using a VDJ recombination model fitted to out-of-frame rearrangements, and the results were checked against IGoR. Hypergeometric tests were used in a later analysis to score TCR-TCR, TCR-HLA and TCR-CMV co-occurrence, with a repertoire-size bias correction applied to the TCR pairs. To estimate false discovery rates, a later analysis permuted the HLA or CMV assignments 20 times. In a later analysis, co-occurring TCRs were grouped using DBSCAN, with TCRdist sequence similarity added in when clustering inside HLA-allele-positive subsets. Repertoires with fewer than 30,000 or more than 120,000 public chains, plus five repertoires with anomalous nucleotide sharing, were excluded from co-occurrence clustering. Entries here come from immuneACCESS through TCRdb and include only in-frame sequences with V and J called. Some clones fail to appear in such tables; in the studies checked, an unresolved V gene covers under half of the shortfall, and the cause of the remainder is unknown. V, J and clone size are those of that table, while D and trimming were read from the DNA. A total of 75,000 to 100,000 clones appear in this sample, roughly 78% of them only once. Clones ranked in the top ten supply approximately 7.9% of the sample.

This clone was detected once. No antigen is known for it. It has no much larger one-base neighbor in the sample; base qualities were not kept. The germline V gene yields SGHRS for CDR1 and YFSETQ for CDR2. CDR3 length: 13 amino acids, cysteine to phenylalanine. Left in the record is the CDR3 DNA by itself, 39 bases read in frame from the first base. Relative to germline, V is missing 3 bases and J is missing 14 bases, with 12 bases of the junction outside any gene match. Paper-wide results and their limitations: In vitro tests confirmed that a few of the cytomegalovirus-associated TCR beta chains recognize cytomegalovirus antigens. Because counts were too low, seventeen rarely observed V segments, including chromosome 9 orphons, were excluded from the earlier analysis of around 640 of the donors. When HLA alleles, especially DR and DQ, strongly co-occurred, attributing TCR associations to individual alleles was difficult. A cluster of highly shared sequence variants was judged likely to represent a technical artifact of the sequencing pipeline. According to a later analysis, most CMV-associated TCR beta chains appeared to be HLA-restricted, and the HLA associations seemed to be driven largely by CMV exposure. For the cohort, immune exposure information was limited to CMV serostatus. A further reported finding was that TCR beta sequences accurately predicted the HLA-A and HLA-B alleles for most subjects in the first cohort. Correlated functional status among segregating V segments might reflect linkage disequilibrium, but an unknown experimental factor could not be ruled out. A later analysis reported that several top co-occurrence clusters appeared linked to parvovirus B19, influenza, CMV and Epstein-Barr virus. The cohort was sequenced for TCR beta chains only, and without alpha or paired-chain data the features that could be detected were limited. In both the original and validation cohorts, the classifier was reported to diagnose cytomegalovirus status with high specificity and sensitivity. In a later analysis, HLA-associated TCR beta chains showed more clonal expansion and lower generation probabilities than non-associated chains that were equally common. In an earlier analysis of some 640 of the donors, most TCR beta V segments were observed in productive rearrangements about 87% or about 30% of the time, broadly matching IMGT annotations. Presence/absence analyses assumed roughly uniform sequencing depth across donors, an assumption that may not hold. In a later analysis, TCR association rates were found to vary across HLA loci, with the most associated TCRs seen for DRB1 alleles and the fewest for HLA-C alleles. In a later genetic analysis, a missense DCLRE1C variant was associated with V-gene and J-gene trimming of TCR beta chains, and the association was replicated in an independent cohort. The study listed approximately 150 TCR beta chains as associated with cytomegalovirus. The authors suggested that the approach could potentially be extended to other disease states and immunological phenotypes. Specific HLA alleles were associated with 16,951 TCR beta sequences at a false discovery rate of 0.05 in a later analysis. The 87-base-pair reads could not distinguish some IMGT-functional V segments, including TRBV6-2 and TRBV6-3, so those segments were excluded. In a later genetic analysis, fewer N-insertions in productive TCRs were reported among donors in an Asian-associated ancestry cluster than the roughly 700-donor mean. Most TCR sequences were seen in very few donors, while some public TCRs were found in many individuals. Because HLA typing was unavailable for some donors at each locus, only the typed subset was used in association tests.

The chain is made from TRBV5-1 and TRBJ2-3; 7 of the junction bases match TRBD1. The sequence was collected from a man younger than 40 in good health and CMV-seronegative. Sequencing input: PBMCs. Read as DNA, the sequence is TGCGCCAGCAGCTCGCACGTTGGGACAGAGGCGTATTTT. This translates into CASSSHVGTEAYF.